The present T cell receptor (beta chain) was sequenced within a study of T-cell memory formation after mild COVID-19. Overall study findings and caveats: Later expanders leaned CD4+, whereas day 15 to 85 contracting clones were balanced CD4/CD8. In second-wave clones peaking day 37, SARS-CoV-2 specificity remained unconfirmed.

Via MiXCR, TCRdb re-called the 5' RACE reads, giving one row per CDR3 protein. The data hold fewer than 1,000 distinct CDR3 sequences, with just under 45% observed a single time. The germline gives CDR1 SGHNT, CDR2 YYREEE (reference sequence). The V end was cut by 4 bases, the J end by 7 bases, with 8 bases between. The CDR3 has 12 residues. This clonotype is medium-sized in the sample. Its antigen is as yet unknown. Sequencing input: PBMCs or a T cell subset sorted from them (not recorded which). The TCR originated in an adult who had mild COVID-19 (a few samples of this study predate the infection). Cell type and time point are not known. This chain joins TRBV5-4 and TRBJ1-4; TRBD1 might be the D (5 bases). CDR3 DNA sequence: TGTGCCAGCAGCGTGGGGACTGAAAAACTGTTTTTT. This translates into CASSVGTEKLFF.